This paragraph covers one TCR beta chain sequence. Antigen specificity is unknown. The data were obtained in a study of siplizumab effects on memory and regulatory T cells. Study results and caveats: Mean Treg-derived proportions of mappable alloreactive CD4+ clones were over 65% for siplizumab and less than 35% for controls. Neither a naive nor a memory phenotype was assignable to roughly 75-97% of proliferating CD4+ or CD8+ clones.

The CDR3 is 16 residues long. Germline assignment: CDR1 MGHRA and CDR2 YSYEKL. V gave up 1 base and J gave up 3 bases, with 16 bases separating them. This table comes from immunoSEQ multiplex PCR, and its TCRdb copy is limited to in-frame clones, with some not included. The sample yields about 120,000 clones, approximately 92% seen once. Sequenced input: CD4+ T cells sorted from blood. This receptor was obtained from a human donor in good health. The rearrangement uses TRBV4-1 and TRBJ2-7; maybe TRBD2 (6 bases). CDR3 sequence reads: CASSQGSSDYVYEQYF. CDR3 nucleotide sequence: TGCGCCAGCAGCCAAGGATCTAGCGATTATGTCTACGAGCAGTACTTC.